The entry below gives a single TCR beta chain sequence along with its context. The antigen is undetermined. The germline gene is not matched at one end of the junction; a read error may be the cause. This entry comes from a study of tumor-infiltrating lymphocytes in primary liver carcinoma. From 450 to 600 ng total RNA, TCR beta cDNA was generated with a primer in the constant region. ARM-PCR, slightly modified, supplied the TCR beta libraries through three nested multiplex PCR rounds. Each of the first two PCR rounds ran approximately 11 cycles with TRBV1-TRBV30 forward and C-beta reverse primers. A single record per CDR3 protein comes from TCRdb applying MiXCR to the multiplex PCR reads. The table has over 75,000 distinct CDR3 sequences, about 70% seen once; the top ten hold around 27%. The study co-extracted DNA and RNA from around 18-30 mg of unsorted bulk tissue. HBV chronically infected the treatment-naive patients.

Study observations and caveats: For tumor-adjacent and tumor-blood pairs, overlap was less than that seen for tumor region pairs. Tumor top-250-clone fraction significantly exceeded that of blood (p = 0.039).

The CDR3 is 14 amino acids. The germline CDR1 and CDR2 sequences are MNHNY and SVGAGI (reference sequence). The specimen sequenced was tumor-adjacent normal liver tissue. The sequence was collected from a man in his forties with primary liver carcinoma and hepatitis B virus infection. The chain recombines TRBV6-6 with TRBJ2-7; 9 positions match TRBD2. CDR3 sequence reads: CASGYALAGGERYF. CDR3 nucleotide sequence: TGTGCCAGTGGTTATGCACTAGCGGGTGGTGAGCGGTACTTC.